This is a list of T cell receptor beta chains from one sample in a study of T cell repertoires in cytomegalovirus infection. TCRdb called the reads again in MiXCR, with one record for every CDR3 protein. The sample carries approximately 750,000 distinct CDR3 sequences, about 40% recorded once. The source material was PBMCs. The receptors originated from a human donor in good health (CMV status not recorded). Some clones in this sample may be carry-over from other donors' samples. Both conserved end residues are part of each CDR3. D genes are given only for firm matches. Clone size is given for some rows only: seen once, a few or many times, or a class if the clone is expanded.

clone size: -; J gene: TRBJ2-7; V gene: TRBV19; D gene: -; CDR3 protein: CASTIGNGAYEQYF; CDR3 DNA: TGTGCCAGTACCATCGGGAATGGGGCCTACGAGCAGTACTTC
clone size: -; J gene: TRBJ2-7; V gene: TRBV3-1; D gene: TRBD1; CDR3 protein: CASSQTGTGHYEQYF; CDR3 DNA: TGTGCCAGCAGCCAAACCGGGACAGGGCACTACGAGCAGTACTTC
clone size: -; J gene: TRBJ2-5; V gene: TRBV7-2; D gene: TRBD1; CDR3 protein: CASSDGTGGLRQETKYF; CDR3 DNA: TGTGCCAGCAGCGATGGGACAGGGGGGCTCCGACAAGAGACCAAGTACTTC
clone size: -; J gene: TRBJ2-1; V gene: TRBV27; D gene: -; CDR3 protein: CASSLMAGVRNEQFF; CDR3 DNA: TGTGCCAGCAGTTTAATGGCAGGAGTGCGGAATGAGCAGTTCTTC
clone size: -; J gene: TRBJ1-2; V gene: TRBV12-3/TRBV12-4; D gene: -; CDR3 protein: CASCTRKQGIHYGYTF; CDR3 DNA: TGTGCCAGCTGTACTCGGAAACAGGGTATTCACTATGGCTACACCTTC
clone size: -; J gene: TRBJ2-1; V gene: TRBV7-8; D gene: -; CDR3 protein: CASSTVLRDGEQFF; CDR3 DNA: TGTGCCAGCAGCACGGTTTTGCGGGATGGTGAGCAGTTCTTC
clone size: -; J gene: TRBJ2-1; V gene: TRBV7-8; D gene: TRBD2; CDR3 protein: CASSLSIRTSGTGPLGNEQFF; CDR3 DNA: TGTGCCAGCAGCTTATCGATTCGGACTAGCGGGACGGGACCCCTGGGCAATGAGCAGTTCTTC
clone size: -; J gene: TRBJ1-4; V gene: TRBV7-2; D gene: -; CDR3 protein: CASSLGGGPEKLFF; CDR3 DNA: TGTGCCAGCAGCTTAGGAGGGGGTCCTGAAAAACTGTTTTTT
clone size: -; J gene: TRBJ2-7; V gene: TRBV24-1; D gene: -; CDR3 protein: CATGQHYEQYF; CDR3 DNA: TGTGCCACCGGACAGCACTACGAGCAGTACTTC
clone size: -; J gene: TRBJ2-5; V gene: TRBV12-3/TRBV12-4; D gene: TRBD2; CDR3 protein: CASSSGTSGGQETQYF; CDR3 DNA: TGTGCCAGCAGTTCGGGGACTAGCGGGGGGCAAGAGACCCAGTACTTC
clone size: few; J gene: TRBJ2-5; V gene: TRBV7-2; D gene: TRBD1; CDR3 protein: CASSLARDSLCYF; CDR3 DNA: TGTGCCAGCAGCTTAGCCCGGGACAGCCTTTGTTACTTC
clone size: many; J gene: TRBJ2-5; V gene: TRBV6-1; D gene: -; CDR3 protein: CASTNGAGSETQYF; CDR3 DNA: TGTGCCAGCACCAATGGGGCAGGGTCAGAGACCCAGTACTTC
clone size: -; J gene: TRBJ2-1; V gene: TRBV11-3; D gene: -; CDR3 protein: CASSFQSREDNEQFF; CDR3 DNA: TGTGCCAGCAGCTTCCAGAGCCGGGAAGACAATGAGCAGTTCTTC
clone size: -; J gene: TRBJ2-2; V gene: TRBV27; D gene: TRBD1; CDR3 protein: CASREHRGMNTGELCF; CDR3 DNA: TGTGCCAGCAGGGAGCACAGGGGGATGAACACCGGGGAGCTGTGTTTT
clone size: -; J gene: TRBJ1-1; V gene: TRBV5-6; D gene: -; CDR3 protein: CASSRIGPTGTEAFF; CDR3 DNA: TGTGCCAGCAGCCGAATCGGTCCCACCGGCACTGAAGCTTTCTTT
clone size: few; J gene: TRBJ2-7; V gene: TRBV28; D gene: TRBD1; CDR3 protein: CASSLPGTGEHEQYF; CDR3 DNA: TGTGCCAGCAGTTTGCCCGGGACAGGGGAACACGAGCAGTACTTC